This TCR beta chain stems from a study of OX40 agonist ivuxolimab in advanced cancers. Whole-study context: Prior checkpoint blockade (anti-PD-1, anti-PD-L1 or anti-CTLA-4) was permitted; less than 45% had it.

The repertoire was sequenced with immunoSEQ multiplex PCR; TCRdb's copy has only in-frame clones and lacks some. Of 15,000 to 20,000 clones in the sample, about 73% were seen once. This clone was observed a handful of times. The starting material was CD4+ or CD8+ T cells sorted from blood, obtained in a trial of the OX40 agonist ivuxolimab. The source is an adult with an advanced solid tumor such as melanoma, head and neck, liver or kidney cancer.

CDR3 nucleotide sequence: TGTGCCAGCAGCGTAGGGGGAGACGGAAACACCATATATTTT. Translating gives CASSVGGDGNTIYF. The genes are TRBV7-8 and TRBJ1-3, with D tentatively TRBD1 (6 bases). V was shortened by 5 bases and J by 4 bases, with 12 bases between the two germline ends. The CDR3 spans 14 residues. Germline values: CDR1 SGHVS, CDR2 FQNEAQ.